This is a list of T cell receptor beta chains from one sample in a study of T-cell reconstitution after alpha-beta-depleted transplantation in children. TCRdb re-called the PCR reads with MiXCR, one entry per CDR3 protein. The sample yields around 580,000 distinct CDR3 sequences, 25% to 30% seen once. Material: PBMCs, obtained before TCRalphabeta/CD19-depleted stem cell transplant. Source of these receptors: a boy younger than two with Wiskott-Aldrich syndrome, due to receive a stem cell transplant. Each CDR3 is given with its conserved first and last residue. D genes are given only for firm matches.

V,D,CDR3
TRBV10-3,.,CAISESELANTGELFF
TRBV20-1,.,CSARTRGQTHF
TRBV7-2,.,CASSPTVASYEQYF
TRBV15,TRBD2,CATSARWGTSGYNEQFF
TRBV19,.,CASSMRGRNTEAFF
TRBV12-3/TRBV12-4,.,CASILGPGTDTQYF
TRBV13,TRBD2,CASSTPGVLAGAYEQFF
TRBV12-3/TRBV12-4,.,CASSFKRQETQYF
TRBV12-5,TRBD2,CASGSSGRGRDNEQFF
TRBV2,TRBD2,CASSEVGGRNEQFF
TRBV20-1,.,CSARAGGFFF
TRBV4-1,.,CASSQDHPDFYNEQFF
TRBV5-1,TRBD2,CASSPLAVEVYEQYF
TRBV29-1,TRBD1,CSVVDSGGRTEAFF
TRBV29-1,.,CSVERGNTEAFF
TRBV20-1,.,CSATGLLGPGPPDEQFF
TRBV6-5,.,CASSSLQAGIVSYNEQFF
TRBV5-1,.,CASSLEGSYGYTF
TRBV20-1,TRBD1,CSAIQRGTGFFYEQYF
TRBV12-3/TRBV12-4,TRBD2,CACSLRSGVTSGSTDTQYF
TRBV20-1,.,CSARVESSYNEQFF
TRBV7-8,.,CASSLDLGGGDTQYF
TRBV6-1,.,CASSEVRDWRNQPQHF
TRBV5-1,.,CASSPVEGSDEQYF
TRBV24-1,.,CATSDRGNTIYF
TRBV7-2,.,CASSLRLGGVTF
TRBV3-1,TRBD1,CASSQLKNRGRSSSGANVLTF
TRBV20-1,.,CSAREAGRAEAFF
TRBV5-1,TRBD2,CASSLHSGRTYEQYF
TRBV30,TRBD2,CAWTPGTSGIHEQYF
TRBV20-1,TRBD2,CSATRLADLSYEQYF
TRBV28,.,CASKVGSQPQHF
TRBV10-2,TRBD2,CAIRQTSGRTTRYNEQFF
TRBV3-1,.,CASSPEPGYQPQHF
TRBV21-1,.,CASCPRLTGRRNGANVLTF
TRBV6-5,.,CASSYSITPGSGEQYF
TRBV5-4,.,CASSPPASGELFF
TRBV10-3,.,CAIRKGRAADTQYF
TRBV5-5,.,CASSLVQIQETQYF
TRBV7-2,.,CASSLGSGGNTIYF
TRBV20-1,.,CSAREVGDQPQHF
TRBV24-1,TRBD1,CATSDAGTARADTQYF
TRBV29-1,.,CSSRGSDTQYF
TRBV3-1,.,CASSQTRGWNEQFF
TRBV7-6,.,CASSLIEGRLSSSGANVLTF
TRBV20-1,.,CSAERETHYNEQFF
TRBV4-2,.,CASSQDSKTQYF
TRBV7-6,TRBD1,CASSSRTGGHEQYF
TRBV5-1,.,CASSLRENTEAFF
TRBV5-5,.,CASSVLGGADEKLFF
TRBV20-1,TRBD1,CSARRQGAGEKLFF
TRBV28,.,CASGQVDSNGYTF
TRBV2,TRBD2,CASVSAASGSWSQYF